This TCR beta chain was captured by sequencing in a study of blood T cell repertoires in COVID-19. Study context: The United States, Italy and Spain provided the acute and convalescent COVID-19 samples.

In germline, CDR1 is MDHEN, CDR2 SYDVKM. CDR3 size: 17 residues. Trimming left V 2 bases short and J 7 bases short, with 21 bases between. Seattle participants joined during active infection and were tracked over time. Authors' methods: How many nucleated cells were present was estimated from reference gene primer amplification. TCRdb's table, derived via immunoSEQ multiplex PCR, lists solely in-frame clones and lacks some. The V and J calls and clone size come from that table; D and trimming were worked out from the DNA. This sample has approximately 290,000 clones; 70% to 85% occur once, and the top ten carry 0.87%.

The source is a human donor with COVID-19, enrolled during active disease. The donor label of this sample is uncertain. The chain couples TRBV28 to TRBJ2-4; a weak D match, TRBD1 (6 bases). The sample taken for sequencing was peripheral blood. CDR3 in DNA: TGTGCCAGCAGTTTACCTCTGGCCGGGACACAATACAACATTCAGTACTTC. Protein product: CASSLPLAGTQYNIQYF.